This T cell receptor (beta chain) was identified in a study of blood T cell repertoires in COVID-19. In the study overall: Acute-phase and convalescent COVID-19 samples originated in the United States, Italy and Spain.

There are 16 residues in the CDR3. CDR1 and CDR2 from the germline V gene are MRHNA and SNTAGT. Unmatched junction bases numbered 12, after V lost 2 bases and J lost 7 bases. This clone was detected ten times or more. Libraries were prepared by immunoSEQ multiplex PCR; TCRdb keeps only in-frame clonotypes and omits some of them. The table records around 150,000 clones, around 91% of them present only once. J is TRBJ1-2 and V is TRBV6-4; 8 nucleotides agree with TRBD1. Source material: peripheral blood. The sequence came from a woman in her sixties with active COVID-19. CDR3 nucleotide sequence: TGTGCCAGCAGTGACCAACCCCGGACAGGGAGGGGTGGCTACACCTTC. Translated, it gives CASSDQPRTGRGGYTF.